This paragraph reports one T cell receptor beta chain. Its cognate antigen has yet to be identified. No per-base quality is available; no much larger clone lies one base away. Here V drops 5 bases and J drops 2 bases, and the junction holds 4 bases not matched to any gene. The CDR3 starts with the cysteine, ends with the phenylalanine, and has 14 residues. Only the CDR3 DNA is retained, 42 bases long and in frame from the first base. The germline V gene sets CDR1 to SGHTA and CDR2 to FQGTGA. Donors were healthy HIV-negative adults with no recently reported acute infections or vaccinations. All donors were Caucasian adults living in Nashville, Tennessee, USA. CD4+ T cells were enriched by magnetic negative selection, after which naive cells were positively selected on CD45RA and the negative fraction was taken as the memory subset. Blood was obtained by leukapheresis, after which PBMCs were separated by Ficoll-Histopaque density gradient centrifugation and cryopreserved in liquid nitrogen vapor phase. Analytical flow cytometry was used to check the purity and quantity of each magnetically sorted T cell population. From each sorted fraction, genomic DNA was isolated and quantified by UV absorbance on a Nanodrop 2000c.

This sample was taken from a study of shared clonotypes between healthy human individuals (dated by TCRdb to 2018 to 2020). Background for the entire study: The cohort comprised a couple of women and a few men aged 18 to 49 years. For each donor, CD4 naive and CD4 memory were each given three plates, CD8 naive was given two plates, and CD8 memory was given one plate. To increase sequencing depth and limit assay-specific biases, different laboratories used diverse techniques to prepare libraries and sequence TCR repertoires. Leukapheresis yielded between about 0.85 and 10 billion PBMCs per donor. Blood TCR repertoires of about 5 healthy adults were deeply sequenced to estimate repertoire size and the extent of clonotype sharing between individuals.

Here is what the overall study found, with its caveats: When a handful of donors were compared, the shared fraction of clonotypes was around 5% for naive CD4, around 3.5% for naive CD8, 2.3% for memory CD4, and about 0.36% for memory CD8. Pairwise subsampling indicated that sequencing depth was expected to affect the degree of clonotype sharing among donors. Compared with non-shared clonotypes, clonotypes shared by all four sorted-subset donors had higher generation probabilities. Rarefaction of sorted-subset datasets indicated incomplete sequencing despite the large sequencing depth. Because the study included only a small number of donors, the genetic and exposure-history diversity represented was limited. Naive subsets generally had larger estimated clonotype richness than memory subsets. Sampling was restricted to blood, and TCR repertoires in tissue are likely to differ from TCR repertoires in blood.

Using the deep immunoSEQ assay, TCR CDR3 regions were amplified from genomic DNA by multiplex PCR. For each cell subset, the extracted genomic DNA was distributed evenly across all wells of several immunoSEQ 96-well plates, and each plate served as one replicate. For sorted subsets, around 200 ng genomic DNA, equal to 25,000 to 35,000 T cell genomes, was loaded into each replicate PCR. The purified libraries were quantified using a Qubit 3.0 fluorometer, sized with a Bioanalyzer 2100, and then quantified again using the KAPA Library Quantification kit. A separate single-read 150-cycle Illumina NextSeq 550 flow cell was used to sequence each immunoSEQ 96-well plate. The paper's processing steps were these. Because only junctional sequences without quality scores were contained in the immunoSEQ output, filtering matching that applied to full-length reads could not be performed. Sequences were annotated with PyIR, a Python wrapper for IgBLAST v1.9, and V/J genes and CDR3 were assigned using IMGT germline references. Reads were removed for weak V/J assignments (E-value above 1e-6), missing CDR3, stop codons, out-of-frame junctions, or ambiguous translated residues. A V3J clonotype was defined by an identical inferred V gene, J gene, and CDR3 amino acid sequence. To compute the percentage overlap between repertoires, the number of shared unique clonotypes was divided by the size of the smaller repertoire. Repertoire richness was assessed with RTK rarefaction, the Chao1 estimator, and Recon v2.1 estimates of unobserved clonotypes. OLGA was used to compute generation probabilities for all TCRbeta clonotypes that the gDNA method yielded from several donors. In its TCRdb copy, this immuneACCESS table keeps in-frame sequences only and misses some clones. Where compared with another copy, unresolved V genes explain less than half of these, and the others have no known cause. V and J calls and clone size are as listed in that table; D and trimming were resolved from the DNA. This sample holds roughly 1.4 million clones; about 98.5% were observed only once. The ten largest make up 0.36% of the sample.

The receptor comes from a man aged 30 to 39 in good health. Specimen: naive CD4+ T cells sorted from blood. Sample cell subset or site, as interpreted from the label and publication: CD45RA+ positively selected. This receptor chain uses TRBV7-3 and TRBJ2-3, with 7 middle bases fitting TRBD1. The CDR3 reads CASSRDSNTDTQYF. The DNA reads TGTGCCAGCAGCAGGGACAGCAACACAGATACGCAGTATTTT.